What follows are 26 T cell receptor beta chains derived from one specimen sequenced in a study of blood T cell repertoires in COVID-19. Assay used: immunoSEQ multiplex PCR; TCRdb lists only in-frame clones, some missing. The table shows roughly 300,000 clones, with 65% to 90% occurring only once. Material: PBMCs or T cells enriched from blood (not recorded which). These receptors all stem from a man aged 25 to 40 who had recovered from COVID-19.

J is TRBJ2-5 and V is TRBV15, with a weak D call TRBD1 (6 bases). The ends were cut back, 2 bases at V and 0 bases at J, with 10 bases in the middle. Germline loops: CDR1 LNHNV, CDR2 YYDKDF (reference sequence). The CDR3 has 15 amino acids. The CDR3 loop reads CATSRSHRDQETQYF. The CDR3 DNA follows: TGTGCCACCAGCAGATCCCACAGGGACCAAGAGACCCAGTACTTC.

The V gene is TRBV11-3, the J gene TRBJ2-5; D perhaps matches TRBD1 (5 bases). CDR3 length equals 14 residues. The V and J ends lost 1 base and 1 base respectively, with 7 bases between them. The germline gives CDR1 SGHNT, CDR2 YENEEA. This chain's CDR3 is CASSLADTQETQYF. CDR3 DNA: TGTGCCAGCAGCTTAGCGGACACCCAAGAGACCCAGTACTTC.

V and J are TRBV2 and TRBJ2-2, with TRBD2 matching over 8 bases. Germline V gene lookup returns CDR1 SNHLY and CDR2 FYNNEI. The CDR3 runs to 15 residues. J gave up 4 bases and V 0 bases, and 1 base lay outside the gene matches. The CDR3 spells CASSEAAGVTGELFF. CDR3 nucleotides: TGTGCCAGCAGTGAAGCAGCGGGAGTCACCGGGGAGCTGTTTTTT.

The rearrangement links TRBV2 to TRBJ2-1; 7 nucleotides agree with TRBD2. The trim removed 4 bases at V and 7 bases at J, leaving 10 bases unmatched. Germline V CDR1 and CDR2: SNHLY, FYNNEI. This CDR3 spans 15 amino acids. The CDR3 bases are TGTGCCAGCAGTGTGGTAGCGTGGGGAGGGAATGAGCAGTTCTTC. The encoded protein is CASSVVAWGGNEQFF.

This clone appeared a few times. J is TRBJ1-2 and V is TRBV18; 8 bases line up with TRBD1. Germline assignment: CDR1 KGHSH and CDR2 LQKENI. V trimming: 6 bases; J trimming: 3 bases; junction bases outside the gene matches: 6. This CDR3 spans 14 amino acids. The CDR3 DNA sequence: TGTGCCAGCTCGTCAGGGGGCGCAGACTATGGCTACACCTTC. Its translation: CASSSGGADYGYTF.

This chain joins TRBV6-4 and TRBJ2-3, with TRBD2 identical over 9 bases. Germline trimming cut 0 bases from V and 2 bases from J; bases unmatched to any gene: 6. This CDR3 comprises 17 residues. Per the germline V gene, CDR1 is MRHNA and CDR2 is SNTAGT. Here the CDR3 DNA reads TGTGCCAGCAGTGACTCGATTAGCGGGGGCACCACAGATACGCAGTATTTT. This encodes CASSDSISGGTTDTQYF.

V usage is TRBV19 and J usage is TRBJ2-4, with 13 bases that match TRBD2. The V gene's germline CDR1 is LNHDA and CDR2 SQIVND (reference sequence). The V and J ends lost 7 bases and 0 bases, in that order; junction bases with no gene match: 9. The CDR3 has 18 amino acids. Here the CDR3 reads CASNIGTSGTGAKNIQYF. The CDR3, as DNA: TGTGCCAGTAACATCGGGACTAGCGGGACAGGAGCCAAAAACATTCAGTACTTC.

The chain links TRBV5-1 to TRBJ2-1; 10 bases are shared with TRBD2. The length of the CDR3 is 16 residues. The V gene's germline CDR1 is SGHRS and CDR2 YFSETQ. V lost 4 bases, J lost 5 bases, and 9 bases stayed unmatched. The DNA of the CDR3 is TGCGCCAGCAGCCGTAAGCTAGCGGGAGCTCACAATGAGCAGTTCTTC. Translated: CASSRKLAGAHNEQFF.

This clone was recorded only once. V is TRBV4-1 and J is TRBJ2-7; D ambiguous. The V and J ends lost 3 bases and 5 bases respectively, with 17 bases between them. Looked up from germline, CDR1 is MGHRA and CDR2 is YSYEKL. The CDR3 covers 15 residues. Written as DNA, the CDR3 is TGCGCCAGCAGCCATACCCCAGGTACTGTGGACGAGCAGTACTTC. Translation: CASSHTPGTVDEQYF.

J is TRBJ2-1 and V is TRBV7-9; TRBD1 might be the D (7 bases). Germline assignment: CDR1 SEHNR and CDR2 FQNEAQ (reference sequence). The V end was cut by 7 bases, the J end by 9 bases, with 13 bases between. CDR3 length equals 12 residues. Here the CDR3 DNA reads TGTGCCAGCACACAGGGGCGGGGTGAGCAGTTCTTC. It specifies CASTQGRGEQFF. Together with reference TRBV7-9 and TRBJ2-1, the CDR3 gives the full variable domain: DTGVSQNPRHKITKRGQNVTFRCDPISEHNRLYWYRQTLGQGPEFLTYFQNEAQLEKSRLLSDRFSAERPKGSFSTLEIQRTEQGDSAMYLCASTQGRGEQFFGPGTRLTVL.

The V call is TRBV5-8, the J call TRBJ2-1; TRBD2 matches at 7 bases. The CDR3 spans 15 residues. Germline V gene lookup returns CDR1 SGHTS and CDR2 YDEGEE. Trimming removed 10 bases from V and 0 bases from J; junction bases left unmatched: 10. The CDR3 coding sequence is TGTGCCGCCGGGAGGAGAAGGAGCTCCTACAATGAGCAGTTCTTC. This codes for CAAGRRRSSYNEQFF.

The genes are TRBV24-1 and TRBJ1-5; no clear D gene. The CDR3 runs to 14 residues. V lost 4 bases to trimming and J lost 0 bases, with 6 bases between them. Germline assignment: CDR1 KGHDR and CDR2 SFDVKD. The CDR3 sequence: CATSDRDSNQPQHF. CDR3 bases: TGTGCCACCAGTGACCGAGATAGCAATCAGCCCCAGCATTTT.

The chain uses TRBV10-3 and TRBJ2-1; TRBD2 matches 8 bases. This CDR3 has 17 residues. Germline V gene data show CDR1 as ENHRY and CDR2 as SYGVKD. V shed 2 bases, J shed 2 bases, and the junction held 8 bases outside the gene matches. The CDR3 reads CAISETPQRETYNEQFF. CDR3 nucleotides: TGTGCCATCAGTGAGACCCCTCAGCGGGAGACCTACAATGAGCAGTTCTTC.

This sequence joins TRBV10-2 and TRBJ1-1; D perhaps matches TRBD1 (6 bases). Germline loops: CDR1 WSHSY, CDR2 SAAADI. V dropped 3 bases and J dropped 4 bases, with 9 bases sitting between them. CDR3 length: 13 amino acids. The CDR3 bases are TGCGCCAGCAGTGATACAGGGACCACTGAAGCTTTCTTT. This gives the protein CASSDTGTTEAFF.

This clone came up a few times. This CDR3 reads CASSHGSSYNSPLHF. CDR3 DNA: TGTGCCAGCAGTCACGGGAGCTCCTATAATTCACCCCTCCACTTT. The chain is built from TRBV28 and TRBJ1-6; no definite D call. Germline V gene lookup returns CDR1 MDHEN and CDR2 SYDVKM. The CDR3 runs 15 residues. The germline V and J ends were trimmed by 5 bases and 0 bases, with 8 bases remaining between them.

The CDR3 loop is CASSLDSGRGETQYF. The DNA of the CDR3 is TGTGCCAGCAGCTTGGACTCTGGCCGGGGGGAGACCCAGTACTTC. This chain connects TRBV5-4 to TRBJ2-5, with a weak D call TRBD2 (6 bases). The CDR3 runs to 15 residues. Germline CDR1 reads SGHNT; CDR2 reads YYREEE (reference sequence). The V end was cut by 0 bases, the J end by 5 bases, with 14 bases between.

The V call is TRBV10-3, the J call TRBJ2-7; TRBD2 is a possible D gene (5 bases). Germline CDR1 is ENHRY and CDR2 is SYGVKD. The CDR3 consists of 15 residues. The V end was cut by 5 bases, the J end by 2 bases, with 16 bases between. The CDR3 spells CAISSTETNTYEQYF. In nucleotides, the CDR3 is TGTGCCATCAGTTCGACCGAGACTAATACCTACGAGCAGTACTTC.

V usage is TRBV19 and J usage is TRBJ1-1; D remains unclear. V lost 7 bases to trimming and J lost 4 bases, with 19 bases between them. The CDR3 runs 15 residues. Looked up from germline, CDR1 is LNHDA and CDR2 is SQIVND (reference sequence). The CDR3 DNA reads as TGTGCCAGTAACCAACGGGCTCCGAGGGTCACTGAAGCTTTCTTT. Translated, it gives CASNQRAPRVTEAFF.

The chain carries TRBV30 and TRBJ1-1, with D uncertain. Looked up from germline, CDR1 is GTSNPN and CDR2 is SVGIG (reference sequence). CDR3 size: 11 residues. V dropped 8 bases and J dropped 1 base, with 8 bases sitting between them. The DNA of the CDR3 is TGTGCCCTAGACGGGAACACTGAAGCTTTCTTT. Amino acid sequence: CALDGNTEAFF.

The chain is built from TRBV4-1 and TRBJ2-2; D remains ambiguous. This CDR3 comprises 16 residues. Per the germline V gene, CDR1 is MGHRA and CDR2 is YSYEKL. V shed 1 base and J shed 2 bases, with 11 bases lying between them. DNA of the CDR3: TGCGCCAGCAGCCAAGTCGCACAGTTCAACACCGGGGAGCTGTTTTTT. Translation gives CASSQVAQFNTGELFF.

This chain joins TRBV11-2 and TRBJ1-1, with 8 bases identical to TRBD1. V lost 3 bases to trimming and J lost 5 bases; unmatched junction nucleotides: 8. The germline gives CDR1 SGHAT, CDR2 FQNNGV. The CDR3 is made up of 15 amino acids. CDR3 DNA sequence: TGTGCCAGCAGCTTTACAGGGGGGATGGGGACTGAAGCTTTCTTT. Amino acids: CASSFTGGMGTEAFF.

The chain couples TRBV29-1 to TRBJ1-4; D uncertain. This CDR3 comprises 15 residues. Germline CDR1 SQVTM, CDR2 ANQGSEA. Trimming stripped 3 bases from V and 2 bases from J, with 13 bases between. The CDR3 reads CSVEVGQATNEKLFF. The DNA for the CDR3 is TGCAGCGTTGAGGTTGGGCAGGCGACTAATGAAAAACTGTTTTTT.

This clone appeared a single time. This chain uses TRBV6-5 with TRBJ2-1; 13 bases are a match to TRBD2. Germline CDR1 is MNHEY and CDR2 is SVGAGI. J was trimmed by 7 bases and V by 4 bases; bases with no gene match: 4. The CDR3 covers 15 residues. The CDR3 loop reads CASSSGLAGTNEQFF. The CDR3 region has the DNA TGTGCCAGCAGTTCGGGACTAGCGGGGACAAATGAGCAGTTCTTC.

The chain joins TRBV7-6 to TRBJ2-5; tentatively, D is TRBD1 (6 bases). This CDR3 is built from 17 residues. V was trimmed by 1 base and J by 1 base, leaving 16 bases between them. Per germline, CDR1 SGHVS and CDR2 FNYEAQ. CDR3: CASSLVVRGQSQETQYF. The CDR3 DNA reads TGTGCCAGCAGCTTAGTAGTCCGGGGACAAAGCCAAGAGACCCAGTACTTC.

The chain recombines TRBV27 with TRBJ2-2, with a weak D call TRBD2 (7 bases). This CDR3 has 16 residues. CDR1 MNHEY and CDR2 SMNVEV come from the germline V gene (reference sequence). Trimming shortened V by 7 bases and J by 2 bases, and 17 bases separated the two germline ends. In nucleotides, the CDR3 is TGTGCCAGCAATATGAGGGGGAGGGTCAACACCGGGGAGCTGTTTTTT. Translation gives CASNMRGRVNTGELFF.

This chain joins TRBV7-9 and TRBJ2-7, with 12 bases identical to TRBD2. The CDR3 consists of 16 residues. V shed 1 base, J shed 5 bases, and the junction held 6 bases outside the gene matches. Germline V lookup: CDR1 SEHNR, CDR2 FQNEAQ (reference sequence). CDR3 sequence reads: CASSLGASGRADEQYF. The CDR3 nucleotides are TGTGCCAGCAGCTTAGGTGCTAGCGGGAGGGCCGACGAGCAGTACTTC. Variable domain in full (rest from reference TRBV7-9 and TRBJ2-7): DTGVSQNPRHKITKRGQNVTFRCDPISEHNRLYWYRQTLGQGPEFLTYFQNEAQLEKSRLLSDRFSAERPKGSFSTLEIQRTEQGDSAMYLCASSLGASGRADEQYFGPGTRLTVT.